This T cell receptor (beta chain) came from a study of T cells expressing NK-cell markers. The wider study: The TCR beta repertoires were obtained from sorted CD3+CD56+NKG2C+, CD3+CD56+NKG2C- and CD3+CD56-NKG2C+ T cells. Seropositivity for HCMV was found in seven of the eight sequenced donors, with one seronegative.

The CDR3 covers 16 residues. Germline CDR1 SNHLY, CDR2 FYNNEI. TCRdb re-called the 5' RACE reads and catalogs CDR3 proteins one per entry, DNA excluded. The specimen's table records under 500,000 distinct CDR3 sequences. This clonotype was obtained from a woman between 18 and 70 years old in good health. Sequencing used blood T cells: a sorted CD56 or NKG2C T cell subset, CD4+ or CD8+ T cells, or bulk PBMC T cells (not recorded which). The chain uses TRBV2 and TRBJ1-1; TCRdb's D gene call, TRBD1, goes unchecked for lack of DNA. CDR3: CASSETRPGLNTEAFF.